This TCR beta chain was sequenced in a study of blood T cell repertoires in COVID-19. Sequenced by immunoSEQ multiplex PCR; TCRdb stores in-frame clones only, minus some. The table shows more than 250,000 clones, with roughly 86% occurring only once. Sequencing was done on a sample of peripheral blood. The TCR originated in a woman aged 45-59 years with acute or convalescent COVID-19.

The CDR3 region is CASSSLETSGRETQYF. The CDR3 DNA is TGTGCCAGCAGCTCATTGGAGACTAGCGGGAGAGAGACCCAGTACTTC. This chain links TRBV5-6 with TRBJ2-5, with 12 nucleotides matching TRBD2. Germline loops: CDR1 SGHDT, CDR2 YYEEEE. The trim removed 3 bases at V and 4 bases at J, leaving 7 bases unmatched. The CDR3 covers 16 residues. The full variable domain, completed using reference TRBV5-6 and TRBJ2-5, is DAGVTQSPTHLIKTRGQQVTLRCSPKSGHDTVSWYQQALGQGPQFIFQYYEEEERQRGNFPDRFSGHQFPNYSSELNVNALLLGDSALYLCASSSLETSGRETQYFGPGTRLLVL.